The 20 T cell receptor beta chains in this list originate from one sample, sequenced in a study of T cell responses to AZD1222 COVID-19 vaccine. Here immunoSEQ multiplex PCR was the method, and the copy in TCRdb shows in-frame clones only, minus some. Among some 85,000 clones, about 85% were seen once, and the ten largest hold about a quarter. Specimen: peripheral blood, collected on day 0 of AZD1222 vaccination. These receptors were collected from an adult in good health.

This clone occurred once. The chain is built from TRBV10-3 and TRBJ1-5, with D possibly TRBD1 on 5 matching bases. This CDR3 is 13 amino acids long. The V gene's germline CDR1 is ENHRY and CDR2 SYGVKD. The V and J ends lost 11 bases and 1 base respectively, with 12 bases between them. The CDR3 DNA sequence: TGTGCCTCCCAGGGTATAAGCAATCAGCCCCAGCATTTT. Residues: CASQGISNQPQHF.

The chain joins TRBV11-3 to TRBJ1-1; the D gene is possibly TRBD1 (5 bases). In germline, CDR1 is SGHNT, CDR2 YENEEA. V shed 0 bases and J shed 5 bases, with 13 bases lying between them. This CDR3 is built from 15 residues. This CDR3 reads CASSLDPGGGTEAFF. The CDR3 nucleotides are TGTGCCAGCAGCTTAGACCCCGGGGGAGGGACTGAAGCTTTCTTT. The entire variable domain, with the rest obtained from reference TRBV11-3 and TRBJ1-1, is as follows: EAGVVQSPRYKIIEKKQPVAFWCNPISGHNTLYWYLQNLGQGPELLIRYENEEAVDDSQLPKDRFSAERLKGVDSTLKIQPAELGDSAVYLCASSLDPGGGTEAFFGQGTRLTVV.

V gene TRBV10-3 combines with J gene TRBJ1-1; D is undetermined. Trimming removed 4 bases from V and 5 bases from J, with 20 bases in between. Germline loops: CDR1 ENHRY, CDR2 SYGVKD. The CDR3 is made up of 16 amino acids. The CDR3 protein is CAISAGQLPYRTEAFF. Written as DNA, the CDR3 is TGTGCCATCAGTGCCGGGCAGCTTCCCTATCGGACTGAAGCTTTCTTT.

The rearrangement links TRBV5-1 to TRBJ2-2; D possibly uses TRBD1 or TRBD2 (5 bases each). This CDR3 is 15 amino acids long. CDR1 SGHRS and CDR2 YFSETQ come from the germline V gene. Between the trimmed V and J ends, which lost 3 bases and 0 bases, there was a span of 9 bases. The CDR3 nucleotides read TGCGCCAGCAGCTGGGGGTCCGCGAACACCGGGGAGCTGTTTTTT. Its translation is CASSWGSANTGELFF.

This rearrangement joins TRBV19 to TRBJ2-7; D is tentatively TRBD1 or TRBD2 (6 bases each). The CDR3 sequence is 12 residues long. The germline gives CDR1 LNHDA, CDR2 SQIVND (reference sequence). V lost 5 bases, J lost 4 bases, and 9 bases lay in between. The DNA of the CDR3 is TGTGCCAGTAGTGGGGGGCGATACGAGCAGTACTTC. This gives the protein CASSGGRYEQYF.

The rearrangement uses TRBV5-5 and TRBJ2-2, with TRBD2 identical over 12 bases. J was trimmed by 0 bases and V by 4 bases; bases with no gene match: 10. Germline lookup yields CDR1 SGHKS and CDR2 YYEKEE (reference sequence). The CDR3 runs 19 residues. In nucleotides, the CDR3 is TGTGCCAGCAGCCACCTAGGACTAGCGGGATTGTCGAACACCGGGGAGCTGTTTTTT. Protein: CASSHLGLAGLSNTGELFF.

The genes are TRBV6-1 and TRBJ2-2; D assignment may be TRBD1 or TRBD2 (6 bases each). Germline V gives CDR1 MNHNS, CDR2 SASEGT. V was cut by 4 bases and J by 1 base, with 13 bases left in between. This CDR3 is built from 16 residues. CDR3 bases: TGTGCCAGCAGTGGGGGGCATAGCGGGAACACCGGGGAGCTGTTTTTT. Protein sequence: CASSGGHSGNTGELFF.

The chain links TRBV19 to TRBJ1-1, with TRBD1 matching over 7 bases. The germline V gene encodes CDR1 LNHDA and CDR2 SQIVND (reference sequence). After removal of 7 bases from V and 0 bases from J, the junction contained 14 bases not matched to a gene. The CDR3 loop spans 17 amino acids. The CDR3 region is CASTTPRDRLMNTEAFF. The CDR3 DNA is TGTGCCAGTACGACACCCCGGGACAGACTCATGAACACTGAAGCTTTCTTT.

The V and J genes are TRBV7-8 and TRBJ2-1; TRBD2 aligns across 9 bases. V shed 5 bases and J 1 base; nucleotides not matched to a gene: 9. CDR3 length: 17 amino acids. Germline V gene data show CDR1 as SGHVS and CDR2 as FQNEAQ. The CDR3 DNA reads TGTGCCAGCAGCCCGGGACTAGCAAGGGGTTCCTACAATGAGCAGTTCTTC. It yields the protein CASSPGLARGSYNEQFF. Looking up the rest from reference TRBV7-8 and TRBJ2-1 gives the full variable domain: GAGVSQSPRYKVAKRGQDVALRCDPISGHVSLFWYQQALGQGPEFLTYFQNEAQLDKSGLPSDRFFAERPEGSVSTLKIQRTQQEDSAVYLCASSPGLARGSYNEQFFGPGTRLTVL.

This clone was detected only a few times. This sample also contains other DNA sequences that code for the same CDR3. CDR3 nucleotides: TGTGCCAGCTCTCCCGGGACAGGGGGATCCTACGAGCAGTACTTC. Residues: CASSPGTGGSYEQYF. The chain carries TRBV18 and TRBJ2-7; 11 bases align to TRBD1. Per germline, CDR1 KGHSH and CDR2 LQKENI. Unmatched junction bases numbered 5, after V lost 6 bases and J lost 1 base. There are 15 residues in the CDR3.

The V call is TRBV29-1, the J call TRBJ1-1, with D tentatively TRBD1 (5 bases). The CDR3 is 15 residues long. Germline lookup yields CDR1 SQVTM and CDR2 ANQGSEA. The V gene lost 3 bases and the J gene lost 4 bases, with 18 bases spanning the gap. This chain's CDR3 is CSVDPLQGLGTEAFF. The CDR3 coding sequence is TGCAGCGTTGACCCCCTCCAGGGTCTGGGCACTGAAGCTTTCTTT.

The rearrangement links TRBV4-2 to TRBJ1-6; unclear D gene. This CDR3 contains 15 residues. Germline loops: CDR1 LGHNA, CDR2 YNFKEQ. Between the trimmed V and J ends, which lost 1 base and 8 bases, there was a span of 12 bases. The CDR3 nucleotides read TGTGCCAGCAGCCAAGTCTCAAGAGAGGATTCACCCCTCCACTTT. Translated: CASSQVSREDSPLHF.

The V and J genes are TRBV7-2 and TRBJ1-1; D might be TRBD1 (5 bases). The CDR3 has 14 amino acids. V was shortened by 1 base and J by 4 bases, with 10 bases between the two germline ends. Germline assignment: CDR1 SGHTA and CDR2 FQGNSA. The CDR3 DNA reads TGTGCCAGCAGCTTAGACAGCGGGGGCACTGAAGCTTTCTTT. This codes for CASSLDSGGTEAFF.

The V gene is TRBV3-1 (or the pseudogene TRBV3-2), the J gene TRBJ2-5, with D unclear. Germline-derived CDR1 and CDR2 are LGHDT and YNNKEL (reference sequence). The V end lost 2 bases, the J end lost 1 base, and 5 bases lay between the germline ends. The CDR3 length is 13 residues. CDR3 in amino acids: CASSQSSQETQYF. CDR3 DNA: TGTGCCAGCAGCCAAAGTTCCCAAGAGACCCAGTACTTC.

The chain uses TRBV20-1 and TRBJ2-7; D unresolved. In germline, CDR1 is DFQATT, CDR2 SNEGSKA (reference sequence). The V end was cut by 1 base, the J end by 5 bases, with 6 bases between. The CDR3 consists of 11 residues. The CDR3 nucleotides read TGCAGTGCTAGAGTCGGCGACGAGCAGTACTTC. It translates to CSARVGDEQYF.

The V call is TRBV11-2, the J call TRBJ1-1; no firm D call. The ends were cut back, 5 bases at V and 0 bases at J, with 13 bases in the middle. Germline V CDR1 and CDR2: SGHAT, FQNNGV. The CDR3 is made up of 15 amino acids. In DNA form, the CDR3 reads TGTGCCAGCAGCCCCCGGGAAGTCGTGAACACTGAAGCTTTCTTT. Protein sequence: CASSPREVVNTEAFF.

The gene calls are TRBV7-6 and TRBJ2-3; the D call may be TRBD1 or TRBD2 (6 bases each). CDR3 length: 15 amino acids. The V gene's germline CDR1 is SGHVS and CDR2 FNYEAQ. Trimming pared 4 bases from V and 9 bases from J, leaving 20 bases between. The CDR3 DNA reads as TGTGCCAGCAGCTCCCAGGGCGAGGGGGGACGCACGCAGTATTTT. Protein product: CASSSQGEGGRTQYF. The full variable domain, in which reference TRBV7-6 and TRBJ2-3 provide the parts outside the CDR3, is GAGVSQSPRYKVTKRGQDVALRCDPISGHVSLYWYRQALGQGPEFLTYFNYEAQQDKSGLPNDRFSAERPEGSISTLTIQRTEQRDSAMYRCASSSQGEGGRTQYFGPGTRLTVL.

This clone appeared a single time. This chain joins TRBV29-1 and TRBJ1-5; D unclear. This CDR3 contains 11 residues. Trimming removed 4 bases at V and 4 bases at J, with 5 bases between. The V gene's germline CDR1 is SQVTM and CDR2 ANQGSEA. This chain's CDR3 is CSVGENQPQHF. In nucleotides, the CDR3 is TGCAGCGTTGGGGAGAATCAGCCCCAGCATTTT.

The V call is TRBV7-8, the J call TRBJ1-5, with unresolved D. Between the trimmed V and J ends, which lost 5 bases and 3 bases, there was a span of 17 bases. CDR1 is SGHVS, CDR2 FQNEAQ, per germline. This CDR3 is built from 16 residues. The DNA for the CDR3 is TGTGCCAGCAGCCAAATAACGGGTGGTGTCAATCAGCCCCAGCATTTT. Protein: CASSQITGGVNQPQHF.

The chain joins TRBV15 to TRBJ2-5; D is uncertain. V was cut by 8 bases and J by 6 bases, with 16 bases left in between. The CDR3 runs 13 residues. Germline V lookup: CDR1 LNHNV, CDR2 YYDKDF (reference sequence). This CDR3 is CATQKDPQKTQYF. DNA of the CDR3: TGTGCCACCCAAAAGGACCCTCAAAAGACCCAGTACTTC.